This T cell receptor (beta chain) was sequenced in a study of CD8+ T cells in alopecia areata. This clone has more than one count but fewer than ten. Collection of lesional scalp punch biopsies and peripheral blood was performed in alopecia areata patients. Extraction of RNA preceded its reverse transcription into cDNA, which served as the sequencing template. Data came from immunoSEQ multiplex PCR; TCRdb stores just in-frame clones and leaves some out. The sample carries over 150,000 clones, roughly 59% recorded once. The CDR3 spans 14 residues. With 0 bases removed from V and 1 base from J, the gap between germline ends came to 9 bases. Germline CDR1 GTSNPN, CDR2 SVGIG (reference sequence).

The chain links TRBV30 to TRBJ1-1, with TRBD1 as a possible D gene (6 bases). Source: CD4+ T cells sorted from blood, taken at week 0. The sequence was obtained from a human donor with alopecia areata. The CDR3: CAWSVTGRNTEAFF. In DNA form, the CDR3 reads TGTGCCTGGAGTGTAACAGGGCGGAACACTGAAGCTTTCTTT.